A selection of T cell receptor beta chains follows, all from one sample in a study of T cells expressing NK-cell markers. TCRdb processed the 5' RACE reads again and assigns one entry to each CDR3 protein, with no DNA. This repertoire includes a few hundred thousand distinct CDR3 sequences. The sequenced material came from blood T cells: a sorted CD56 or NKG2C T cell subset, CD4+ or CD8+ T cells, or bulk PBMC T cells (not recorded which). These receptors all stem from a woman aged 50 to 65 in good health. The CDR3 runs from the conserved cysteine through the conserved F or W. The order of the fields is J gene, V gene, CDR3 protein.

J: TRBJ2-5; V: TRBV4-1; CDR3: CASKLVGGPETQYF
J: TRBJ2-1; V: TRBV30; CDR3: CAWNVSPNEQFF
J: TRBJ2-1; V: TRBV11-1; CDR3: CASSRQGFEQFF
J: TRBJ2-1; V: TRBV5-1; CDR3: CASSLSGLADAYNEQFF
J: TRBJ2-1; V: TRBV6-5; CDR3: CASSPRGTSGRVNEQFF
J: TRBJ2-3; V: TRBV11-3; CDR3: CASSLNGGRALNTDTQYF
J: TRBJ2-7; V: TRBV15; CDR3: CATSRAHSTYEQYF
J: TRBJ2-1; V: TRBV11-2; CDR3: CASSLSGRTSSYNEQFF
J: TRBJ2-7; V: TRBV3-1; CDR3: CASQGRGYEQYF
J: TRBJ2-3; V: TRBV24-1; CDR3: CATSDFRKAVSTDTQYF
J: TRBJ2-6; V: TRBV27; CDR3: CASSFYGTQGHSGANVLTF
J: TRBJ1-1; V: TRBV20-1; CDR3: CSAVWVGVNTEAFF
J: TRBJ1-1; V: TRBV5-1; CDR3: CASSLAQGESTEAFF
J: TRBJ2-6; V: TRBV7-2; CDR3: CASRARGANVLTF
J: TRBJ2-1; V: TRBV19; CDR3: CASSPFGGRAREQFF
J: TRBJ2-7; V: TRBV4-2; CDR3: CASSQDRWLGQYF
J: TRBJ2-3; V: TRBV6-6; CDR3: CASRPTSGRTPDTQYF
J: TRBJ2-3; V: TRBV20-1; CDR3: CSARSWATDTQYF
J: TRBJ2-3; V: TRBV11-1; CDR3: CASGFGTDTQYF
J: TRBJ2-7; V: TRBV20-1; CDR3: CSARVSRHPYEQYF
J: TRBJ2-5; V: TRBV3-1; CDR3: CASSQEGTLQETQYF
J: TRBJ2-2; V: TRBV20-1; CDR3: CSARDLGLGTGELFF
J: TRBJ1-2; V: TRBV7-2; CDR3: CASSRQGREHGYTF
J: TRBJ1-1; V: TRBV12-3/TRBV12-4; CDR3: CASSRGRHEAFF
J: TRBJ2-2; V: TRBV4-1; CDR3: CASRNQGKTNTGELFF
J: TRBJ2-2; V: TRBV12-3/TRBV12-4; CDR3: CASSMGLAGGYGELFF
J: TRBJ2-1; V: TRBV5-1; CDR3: CASSDGLAGVSFF
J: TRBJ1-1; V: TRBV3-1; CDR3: CASSQEGGNSGTEAFF
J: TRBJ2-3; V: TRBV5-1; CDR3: CASSSEGAVDTQYF
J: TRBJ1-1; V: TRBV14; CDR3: CASSQDGFPGQQKAFF
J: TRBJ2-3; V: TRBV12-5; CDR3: CASGLDRVTDTQYF
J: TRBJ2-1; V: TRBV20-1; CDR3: CSARLAGSYNEQFF
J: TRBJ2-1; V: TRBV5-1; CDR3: CASSLAGLVSYNEQFF
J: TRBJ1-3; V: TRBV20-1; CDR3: CSARRGGTNTIYF
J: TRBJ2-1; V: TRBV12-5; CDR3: CASGPIAGGSNEQFF
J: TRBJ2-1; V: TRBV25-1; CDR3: CASNKGLAIFKFF
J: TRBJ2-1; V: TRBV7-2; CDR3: CASSLYGLAGITYNEQFF